These 18 T cell receptor beta chains were all obtained from the same sample, sequenced in a study of breast tumors, draining lymph nodes, adjacent tissues. MiXCR, run by TCRdb on the multiplex PCR reads, gives a single entry per CDR3 protein. This sample has over 20,000 distinct CDR3 sequences; approximately 31% occur once, and the top ten carry around 10%. Source material: breast tumor tissue. These receptor sequences come from a female donor with breast cancer. Some clones in this sample may be carry-over from other donors' samples.

This clonotype was seen at least ten times. The J gene is TRBJ2-5, the V gene TRBV7-2; D may be TRBD1 (5 bases). The CDR3 loop spans 15 amino acids. Germline V CDR1 and CDR2: SGHTA, FQGNSA. V was cut by 2 bases and J by 1 base, with 11 bases left in between. The CDR3 DNA reads as TGTGCCAGCAGCTTAATGAGACAGAGCCAAGAGACCCAGTACTTC. Translating it yields CASSLMRQSQETQYF.

The table lists this clonotype with many counts. The CDR3 bases are TGTGCCAGCAGTTTCACAGCAACTAATGAAAAACTGTTTTTT. Amino acids: CASSFTATNEKLFF. The V gene is TRBV27, the J gene TRBJ1-4; D not resolved. The ends were cut back, 3 bases at V and 0 bases at J, with 5 bases in the middle. The CDR3 is 14 residues long. Germline V gives CDR1 MNHEY, CDR2 SMNVEV (reference sequence).

This clonotype came up many times. The chain is built from TRBV9 and TRBJ2-1; TRBD2 matches at 9 bases. The CDR3 has 15 amino acids. With V trimmed by 0 bases and J by 9 bases, 7 bases remained unmatched. Germline V gives CDR1 SGDLS, CDR2 YYNGEE. The CDR3 coding sequence is TGTGCCAGCAGCGTAGGGGGCGGGAGGGCCTCTGAGCAGTTCTTC. It encodes CASSVGGGRASEQFF.

This clonotype showed up many times. The V and J genes are TRBV25-1 and TRBJ2-3; 9 nucleotides agree with TRBD2. CDR1 is MGHDK, CDR2 SYGVNS, per germline. Trimming at V came to 7 bases and at J to 4 bases, leaving 9 bases not matched to a gene. The CDR3 loop spans 15 amino acids. DNA for the CDR3: TGTGCCAGCACCCCGGGACTAGCAGGGTCAGATACGCAGTATTTT. Translating gives CASTPGLAGSDTQYF.

This clonotype was recorded at least ten times. The chain carries TRBV20-1 and TRBJ1-2; no firm D call. The V gene lost 7 bases and the J gene lost 5 bases, with 11 bases spanning the gap. Germline CDR1 reads DFQATT; CDR2 reads SNEGSKA (reference sequence). This CDR3 contains 11 residues. The CDR3 sequence is CSGRQEYGYTF. The CDR3 region has the DNA TGCAGTGGGCGTCAGGAGTATGGCTACACCTTC.

In the case of this clonotype: A read error may be the cause here, since a much bigger clone is one base away. This CDR3 reads CASARTDRSNYGYTF. In nucleotides, the CDR3 is TGTGCCAGCGCCCGTACTGATCGTTCTAACTATGGCTACACCTTC. V gene TRBV6-5 combines with J gene TRBJ1-2; no clear D. V gave up 8 bases and J gave up 0 bases, with 16 bases separating them. CDR1 and CDR2 (germline): MNHEY, SVGAGI. The CDR3 loop spans 15 amino acids.

This clonotype was observed a few times. At one of its ends the junction is not consistent with the germline gene, which may arise from a read error. This sequence joins TRBV5-1 and TRBJ2-3; the D gene is possibly TRBD2 (6 bases). This CDR3 is built from 12 residues. Per germline, CDR1 SGHRS and CDR2 YFSETQ. The DNA of the CDR3 is TGCGCCAGCAACTTGGAGGGATCTACGCAGTATTTT. Amino acid sequence: CASNLEGSTQYF.

Ten or more counts support this clonotype. The rearrangement links TRBV28 to TRBJ2-1; D ambiguous. Trimming cost V 1 base and J 0 bases, with 16 bases left between them. Looked up from germline, CDR1 is MDHEN and CDR2 is SYDVKM. The CDR3 sequence is 18 residues long. CDR3 sequence reads: CASSLLHPRVASYNEQFF. CDR3 nucleotides: TGTGCCAGCAGTTTATTGCACCCTAGAGTTGCCTCCTACAATGAGCAGTTCTTC.

In this sample, this clonotype turned up many times. The J gene is TRBJ2-3, the V gene TRBV6-2 or TRBV6-3; D is tentatively TRBD1 or TRBD2 (5 bases each). The germline V gene has CDR1 MNHEY and CDR2 SVGEGT. The V gene lost 6 bases and the J gene lost 2 bases, with 12 bases spanning the gap. The CDR3 is 14 residues long. CDR3 residues: CASSPGDPTDTQYF. DNA of the CDR3: TGTGCCAGCAGCCCCGGGGACCCCACAGATACGCAGTATTTT.

This clonotype was detected only once. This sequence joins TRBV2 and TRBJ2-1, with TRBD2 matching over 11 bases. V shed 6 bases and J 6 bases; nucleotides not matched to a gene: 1. This CDR3 spans 13 amino acids. Germline values: CDR1 SNHLY, CDR2 FYNNEI. In DNA, the CDR3 is TGTGCCAGCAGGCTAGCGGGAGGCAATGAGCAGTTCTTC. Translation: CASRLAGGNEQFF.

Ten or more counts support this clonotype. V gene TRBV24-1 combines with J gene TRBJ2-1; perhaps TRBD1 as D (6 bases). The CDR3 has 14 amino acids. Germline V CDR1 and CDR2: KGHDR, SFDVKD. V gave up 7 bases and J gave up 9 bases, with 18 bases separating them. DNA for the CDR3: TGTGCCACCAGCCTTACCGGGACAAAGGGTGAGCAGTTCTTC. Translation: CATSLTGTKGEQFF.

Ten or more counts support this clonotype. The chain recombines TRBV20-1 with TRBJ2-1, with D perhaps TRBD1 (5 bases). The CDR3 is 12 residues long. Germline V gene data show CDR1 as DFQATT and CDR2 as SNEGSKA (reference sequence). V lost 0 bases and J lost 6, with 6 bases in between. The CDR3: CSARDQGNEQFF. The CDR3 coding sequence is TGCAGTGCTAGAGATCAGGGCAATGAGCAGTTCTTC.

This clonotype showed up many times. V gene TRBV28 combines with J gene TRBJ2-2; D is undetermined. Germline-derived CDR1 and CDR2 are MDHEN and SYDVKM. Trimming stripped 3 bases from V and 6 bases from J, with 5 bases between. The CDR3 has 12 amino acids. In nucleotides, the CDR3 is TGTGCCAGCAGTTTTATGTCCGGGGAGCTGTTTTTT. This translates into CASSFMSGELFF. Complete variable domain (other parts from reference TRBV28 and TRBJ2-2): DVKVTQSSRYLVKRTGEKVFLECVQDMDHENMFWYRQDPGLGLRLIYFSYDVKMKEKGDIPEGYSVSREKKERFSLILESASTNQTSMYLCASSFMSGELFFGEGSRLTVL.

This clonotype has just one count. The chain recombines TRBV20-1 with TRBJ2-7, with TRBD2 identical over 7 bases. The J segment lost 2 bases and the V segment lost 4 bases, leaving 8 bases of the junction unmatched. Germline V gene data show CDR1 as DFQATT and CDR2 as SNEGSKA (reference sequence). This CDR3 contains 14 residues. CDR3 nucleotides: TGCAGTGCTACCGGGACTACCAAAACCTACGAGCAGTACTTC. It translates to CSATGTTKTYEQYF.

This clonotype was detected ten times or more. The J gene is TRBJ2-5, the V gene TRBV20-1; 7 bases are shared with TRBD2. CDR3 length: 15 residues. The V gene's germline CDR1 is DFQATT and CDR2 SNEGSKA (reference sequence). Unmatched junction bases numbered 11, after V lost 6 bases and J lost 1 base. In nucleotides, the CDR3 is TGCAGTGCCCCCCCGAAGGGGAGGGCCCAAGAGACCCAGTACTTC. This translates into CSAPPKGRAQETQYF.

At least ten counts were recorded for this clonotype. The chain carries TRBV6-2 or TRBV6-3 and TRBJ1-5, with D unclear. The CDR3 is 15 amino acids. Looked up from germline, CDR1 is MNHEY and CDR2 is SVGEGT. The ends were cut back, 0 bases at V and 0 bases at J, with 6 bases in the middle. The CDR3 region has the DNA TGTGCCAGCAGTTACTCGGGTTATAGCAATCAGCCCCAGCATTTT. Encoded protein: CASSYSGYSNQPQHF.

Details on this clonotype: Mismatch with germline at one junction end may stem from a read error. This chain uses TRBV28 with TRBJ2-7; D remains unclear. Germline assignment: CDR1 MDHEN and CDR2 SYDVKM. This CDR3 is 12 amino acids long. As DNA, the CDR3 is TGTGCCGGCAGTTTAGGTGGGTTGGAGCAGTACTTC. Encoded protein: CAGSLGGLEQYF.

J is TRBJ2-3 and V is TRBV6-5, with D possibly being TRBD1 (6 bases). This CDR3 region has 12 residues. CDR1 is MNHEY and CDR2 is SVGAGI in the germline V gene. V gave up 6 bases and J gave up 8 bases, with 12 bases separating them. CDR3 bases: TGTGCCAGCAGCCCACAGGGCGGTACGCAGTATTTT. Amino acids: CASSPQGGTQYF.